Listed here are 16 T cell receptor beta chains from one sample, sequenced in a study of cytomegalovirus exposure and HLA in healthy donors. PCR involved 60 Vbeta and 13 Jbeta primers. Assay used: immunoSEQ multiplex PCR; TCRdb lists only in-frame clones, some missing. The data hold 200,000 to 250,000 clones, with around four fifths observed a single time. Sequencing input: PBMCs. The receptors were sampled from a woman aged 40 to 55 in good health and CMV-seronegative.

The chain recombines TRBV4-3 with TRBJ1-5, with D unclear. Trimming removed 3 bases from V and 1 base from J, with 10 bases in between. The germline V gene has CDR1 LGHNA and CDR2 YSLEER. The CDR3 is 15 amino acids. CDR3: CASSQEILSNQPQHF. As DNA, the CDR3 is TGCGCCAGCAGCCAGGAGATACTAAGCAATCAGCCCCAGCATTTT.

This chain joins TRBV28 and TRBJ2-7, with TRBD2 matching over 15 bases. This CDR3 region has 16 residues. V lost 4 bases and J lost 3; bases outside the gene matches: 4. Germline-derived CDR1 and CDR2 are MDHEN and SYDVKM. This chain's CDR3 is CASSYGLAGGDYEQYF. The CDR3 bases are TGTGCCAGCAGTTACGGACTAGCGGGGGGGGACTACGAGCAGTACTTC.

This chain joins TRBV30 and TRBJ2-5; 8 bases line up with TRBD2. Germline loops: CDR1 GTSNPN, CDR2 SVGIG (reference sequence). The CDR3 totals 16 residues. V was clipped by 2 bases and J by 0 bases; unmatched bases: 8. Here the CDR3 DNA reads TGTGCCTGGAGTAAAACCGGGACTAGGGACCAAGAGACCCAGTACTTC. This codes for CAWSKTGTRDQETQYF.

This clone was counted between two and nine times. The chain uses TRBV5-6 and TRBJ2-1; no definite D call. CDR1 and CDR2 (germline): SGHDT, YYEEEE. The CDR3 runs to 14 residues. The V end lost 0 bases, the J end lost 4 bases, and 8 bases lay between the germline ends. The CDR3 DNA reads TGTGCCAGCAGCTTGGAGTCACAGTACAATGAGCAGTTCTTC. Its translation is CASSLESQYNEQFF.

This sequence joins TRBV7-2 and TRBJ1-5; D is perhaps TRBD1 (6 bases). The V gene lost 1 base and the J gene lost 7 bases, with 14 bases spanning the gap. The length of the CDR3 is 15 residues. Germline V CDR1 and CDR2: SGHTA, FQGNSA. CDR3 in amino acids: CASSLVSGGEQPQHF. CDR3 DNA sequence: TGTGCCAGCAGCTTAGTGTCGGGGGGCGAACAGCCCCAGCATTTT. The variable domain in full, with the rest retrieved from reference TRBV7-2 and TRBJ1-5, is GAGVSQSPSNKVTEKGKDVELRCDPISGHTALYWYRQSLGQGLEFLIYFQGNSAPDKSGLPSDRFSAERTGGSVSTLTIQRTQQEDSAVYLCASSLVSGGEQPQHFGDGTRLSIL.

Only one count was recorded for this clone. This chain links TRBV4-2 with TRBJ1-1; D unclear. Per the germline V gene, CDR1 is LGHNA and CDR2 is YNFKEQ. V was shortened by 0 bases and J by 0 bases, with 5 bases between the two germline ends. The CDR3 extends over 14 amino acids. The CDR3 DNA is TGTGCCAGCAGCCAAGACGGGTTGAACACTGAAGCTTTCTTT. Translating it yields CASSQDGLNTEAFF.

The chain couples TRBV21-1 to TRBJ1-6; the D call of TRBD1 is as the table states it, not checked on the DNA. TRBV21-1 is assigned pseudogene status. This CDR3 comprises 18 residues. The CDR3 coding sequence is TGTGCCAGCAACAGCGGACAGGGGGAAGGTGATAGTAATTCACCCCTCCACTTT. This sequence encodes CASNSGQGEGDSNSPLHF.

The J gene is TRBJ2-1, the V gene TRBV12-5; D might be TRBD1 (8 bases). The CDR3 is 15 residues long. Germline V CDR1 and CDR2: LGHNT, FRNRAP. The V and J ends lost 2 bases and 9 bases respectively, with 17 bases between them. The CDR3 sequence: CASGLSLTGEGEQFF. As DNA, the CDR3 is TGTGCTAGTGGTTTGTCCCTGACAGGGGAGGGTGAGCAGTTCTTC.

The chain carries TRBV5-6 and TRBJ2-5, with a weak D call TRBD1 (5 bases). This CDR3 has 14 residues. Trimming removed 0 bases from V and 4 bases from J, with 10 bases in between. CDR1 and CDR2 (germline): SGHDT, YYEEEE. The CDR3 DNA reads TGTGCCAGCAGCTTGGATGGCAGGGTAGAGACCCAGTACTTC. It encodes CASSLDGRVETQYF. The full variable domain, its missing parts supplied by reference TRBV5-6 and TRBJ2-5, is DAGVTQSPTHLIKTRGQQVTLRCSPKSGHDTVSWYQQALGQGPQFIFQYYEEEERQRGNFPDRFSGHQFPNYSSELNVNALLLGDSALYLCASSLDGRVETQYFGPGTRLLVL.

A single count supports this clone. The gene calls are TRBV4-3 and TRBJ1-1; D call uncertain. V gave up 1 base and J gave up 1 base, with 4 bases separating them. The CDR3 runs to 13 residues. Per germline, CDR1 LGHNA and CDR2 YSLEER. CDR3 residues: CASSQVQNTEAFF. CDR3 nucleotides: TGCGCCAGCAGCCAAGTCCAGAACACTGAAGCTTTCTTT.

The chain carries TRBV6-1 and TRBJ1-2; 7 bases are a match to TRBD1. This CDR3 is built from 13 residues. The germline V gene encodes CDR1 MNHNS and CDR2 SASEGT. V lost 6 bases to trimming and J lost 4 bases; unmatched junction nucleotides: 5. CDR3 in amino acids: CASSEGQSYGYTF. CDR3 in DNA: TGTGCCAGCAGCGAGGGACAGAGCTATGGCTACACCTTC.

V and J are TRBV25-1 and TRBJ1-1; 8 bases line up with TRBD1. CDR1 is MGHDK, CDR2 SYGVNS, per germline. The V and J ends lost 3 bases and 4 bases, in that order; junction bases with no gene match: 1. CDR3 size: 13 residues. The CDR3: CASSETGVTEAFF. The CDR3 DNA follows: TGTGCCAGCAGTGAGACAGGGGTCACTGAAGCTTTCTTT.

V is TRBV29-1 and J is TRBJ2-3; 9 bases map to TRBD1. Germline trimming cut 6 bases from V and 3 bases from J; bases unmatched to any gene: 16. Germline V lookup: CDR1 SQVTM, CDR2 ANQGSEA. The CDR3 contains 17 residues. For the CDR3, the DNA is TGCAGCGTATCTCCCAGCGTGGGGACAGGGAGAACAGATACGCAGTATTTT. It yields the protein CSVSPSVGTGRTDTQYF.

The V and J genes are TRBV29-1 and TRBJ1-2, with D possibly being TRBD1 (6 bases). Germline V gives CDR1 SQVTM, CDR2 ANQGSEA. The CDR3 runs to 14 residues. V shed 4 bases and J shed 4 bases, with 16 bases lying between them. Here the CDR3 reads CSVVGQGRGYGYTF. CDR3 sequence (DNA): TGCAGCGTTGTGGGCCAGGGCAGGGGCTATGGCTACACCTTC.

The chain recombines TRBV7-6 with TRBJ2-5; 8 bases align to TRBD1. The DNA end is more similar to TRBJ2-7, so the J call may be wrong. Germline values: CDR1 SGHVS, CDR2 FNYEAQ. The CDR3 is 16 residues long. CDR3 protein: CASSSGQAPPSYEQYF. DNA for the CDR3: TGTGCCAGCAGCTCGGGACAGGCCCCACCCTCCTACGAGCAGTACTTC.

In this sample, this clone turned up a few times. The genes are TRBV6-5 and TRBJ2-7; 7 positions match TRBD1. CDR3 size: 13 residues. Germline trimming cut 6 bases from V and 5 bases from J; bases unmatched to any gene: 7. The V gene's germline CDR1 is MNHEY and CDR2 SVGAGI. The CDR3 sequence: CASRPNTGDEQYF. In DNA form, the CDR3 reads TGTGCCAGCAGGCCAAATACAGGGGACGAGCAGTACTTC.